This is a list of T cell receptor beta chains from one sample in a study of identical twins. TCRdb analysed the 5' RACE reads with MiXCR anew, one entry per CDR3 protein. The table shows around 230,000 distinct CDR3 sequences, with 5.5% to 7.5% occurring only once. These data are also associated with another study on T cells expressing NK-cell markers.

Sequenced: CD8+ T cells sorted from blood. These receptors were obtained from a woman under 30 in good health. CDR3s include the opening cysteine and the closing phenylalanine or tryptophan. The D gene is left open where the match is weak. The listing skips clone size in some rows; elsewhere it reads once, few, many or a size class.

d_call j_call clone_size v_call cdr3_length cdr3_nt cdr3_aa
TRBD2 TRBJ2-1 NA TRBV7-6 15 TGTGCCAGCAGCTTAGGTCTAGCGGGAGTACCCGAGCAGTTCTTC CASSLGLAGVPEQFF
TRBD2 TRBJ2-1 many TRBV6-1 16 TGTGCCAGCAGCCTAGCGGGAGAGGGGATGTGGGGGGAGCAGTTCTTC CASSLAGEGMWGEQFF
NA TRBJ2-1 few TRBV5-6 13 TGTGCCAGCAGCTGGGGGACGATCAATGAGCAGTTCTTC CASSWGTINEQFF
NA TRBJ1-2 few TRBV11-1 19 TGTGCCAGCAGCTTCTCGCGGGGGTCTCACAGGCGCAATAACTATGGCTACACCTTC CASSFSRGSHRRNNYGYTF
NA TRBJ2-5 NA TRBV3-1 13 TGTGCCAGCAGCCAACAACCCCAAGAGACCCAGTACTTC CASSQQPQETQYF
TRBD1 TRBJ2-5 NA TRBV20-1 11 TGCAGTGCTACACAGGGGGAGACCCAGTACTTC CSATQGETQYF
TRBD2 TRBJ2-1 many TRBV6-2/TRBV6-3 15 TGTGCCAGCAGTCCAGGTGAGCGGGGGGTCAATGAGCAGTTCTTC CASSPGERGVNEQFF
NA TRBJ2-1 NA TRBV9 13 TGTGCCAGCGGACTGGGCGCCTACAATGAGCAGTTCTTC CASGLGAYNEQFF
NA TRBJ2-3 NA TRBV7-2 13 TGTGCCAGCAGCGAAGGAGTCACAGATACGCAGTATTTT CASSEGVTDTQYF
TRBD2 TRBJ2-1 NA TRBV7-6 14 TGTGCCAGCAGCCCGGGACTAGCGGGAGATGAGCAGTTCTTC CASSPGLAGDEQFF
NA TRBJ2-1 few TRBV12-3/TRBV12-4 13 TGTGCCAGCAGTCTCACCCTAGCGAGTGAGCAGTTCTTC CASSLTLASEQFF
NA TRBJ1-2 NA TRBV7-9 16 TGTGCCAGCAGCTGGGCCTTGACACGCGGAAACTATGGCTACACCTTC CASSWALTRGNYGYTF
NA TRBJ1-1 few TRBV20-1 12 TGCAGTGCTAGGGAATCAGGAGGGGAAGCTTTCTTT CSARESGGEAFF
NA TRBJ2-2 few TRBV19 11 TGTGCCAGTAGTATTGGCGGGGAGCTGTTTTTT CASSIGGELFF
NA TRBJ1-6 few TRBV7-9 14 TGTGCCAGCAGCCCTTGGACAGATAATTCACCCCTCCACTTT CASSPWTDNSPLHF
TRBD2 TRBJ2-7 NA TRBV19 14 TGTGCCAGTAGTATAGCGTCGGGAGGCTACGAGCAGTACTTC CASSIASGGYEQYF
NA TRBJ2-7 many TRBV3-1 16 TGTGCCAGCAGCCAAGCTCAAGGGGTCTTCTCCTACGAGCAGTACTTC CASSQAQGVFSYEQYF
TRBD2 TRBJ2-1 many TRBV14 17 TGTGCCAGCAGCCAATTCCTGGGACTAGTCGTTAGGAATGAGCAGTTCTTC CASSQFLGLVVRNEQFF
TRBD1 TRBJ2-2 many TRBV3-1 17 TGTGCCAGCAGCCGCCGTCGGCCCGGACAGGGCACCGGGGAGCTGTTTTTT CASSRRRPGQGTGELFF
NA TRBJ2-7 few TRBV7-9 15 TGTGCCAGCAGCGCCGTCGGGCAGGCTGGCTACGAGCAGTACTTC CASSAVGQAGYEQYF
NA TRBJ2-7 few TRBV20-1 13 TGCAGTGCTAGGCCTTCGGGGGCCTACGAGCAGTACTTC CSARPSGAYEQYF
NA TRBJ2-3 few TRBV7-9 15 TGTGCCAGCAGCTTTCCAGCGGCTAGCACAGATACGCAGTATTTT CASSFPAASTDTQYF
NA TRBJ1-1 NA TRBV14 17 TGTGCCAGCAGCCAAGAGCCTCCACAAGTCACGAACACTGAAGCTTTCTTT CASSQEPPQVTNTEAFF
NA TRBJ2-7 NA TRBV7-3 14 TGTGCCAGCAGCTCCTCGGGGGGCGTCAACGAGCAGTACTTC CASSSSGGVNEQYF
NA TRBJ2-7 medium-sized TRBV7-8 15 TGTGCCAGCAGCTTAGGTTTCGGGGGCTCCTACGAGCAGTACTTC CASSLGFGGSYEQYF
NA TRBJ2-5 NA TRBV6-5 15 TGTGCCAGCAGTTCCGGGACGGGTTCCCTTGGGACCCAGTACTTC CASSSGTGSLGTQYF
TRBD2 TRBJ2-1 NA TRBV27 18 TGTGCCAGCAGTTTAGGTCGACTAGCGGGAGGGACCTACAATGAGCAGTTCTTC CASSLGRLAGGTYNEQFF
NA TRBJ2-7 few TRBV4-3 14 TGCGCCAGCAGCCAAGAGACCTACGGCTACGAGCAGTACTTC CASSQETYGYEQYF
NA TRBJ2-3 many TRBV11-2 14 TGTGCCAGCAGCTTAGGCGGGTACACAGATACGCAGTATTTT CASSLGGYTDTQYF
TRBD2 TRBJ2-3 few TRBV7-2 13 TGTGCCAGCAGCTCGCTAGCGGGGGATACGCAGTATTTT CASSSLAGDTQYF
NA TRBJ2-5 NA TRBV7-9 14 TGTGCCAGCAGCCCCTTTAGGGTACAAGAGACCCAGTACTTC CASSPFRVQETQYF
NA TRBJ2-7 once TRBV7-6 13 TGTGCCAGCAGCCCTGGGGATATAGAAGAACAGTACTTC CASSPGDIEEQYF
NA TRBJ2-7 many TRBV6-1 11 TGTGCCAGCAGTGATTGGGGTGAGCAGTACTTC CASSDWGEQYF
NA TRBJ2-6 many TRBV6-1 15 TGTGCCAGCAGTACCACGGGACCTGGGGCCAACGTCCTGACTTTC CASSTTGPGANVLTF
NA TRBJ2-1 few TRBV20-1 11 TGCAGTGCTCCTTTCTACAATGAGCAGTTCTTC CSAPFYNEQFF
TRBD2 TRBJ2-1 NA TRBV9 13 TGTGCCAGCAGCCCGGGGGGAGACAATGAGCAGTTCTTC CASSPGGDNEQFF
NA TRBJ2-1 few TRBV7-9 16 TGTGCCAGCAGCTTAGATGGGGGACTGGAGTACAATGAGCAGTTCTTC CASSLDGGLEYNEQFF
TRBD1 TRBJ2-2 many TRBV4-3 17 TGCGCCAGCAGCCAAGATTTAGGACAGGGTAACACCGGGGAGCTGTTTTTT CASSQDLGQGNTGELFF
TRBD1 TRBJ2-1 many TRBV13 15 TGTGCCAGCAGCTCTCGGGACAGGTATTCTCAGGAGCAGTTCTTC CASSSRDRYSQEQFF
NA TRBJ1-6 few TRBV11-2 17 TGTGCCAGCAGCTTAGAGGGGAGCCTCTCCTATAATTCACCCCTCCACTTT CASSLEGSLSYNSPLHF
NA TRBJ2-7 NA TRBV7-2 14 TGTGCCAGCAGCGCCGGGGACCAACACTACGAGCAGTACTTC CASSAGDQHYEQYF
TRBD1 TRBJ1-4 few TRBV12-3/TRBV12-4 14 TGTGCCAGCAGTTTAGAGGGGGCTTATGAAAAACTGTTTTTT CASSLEGAYEKLFF
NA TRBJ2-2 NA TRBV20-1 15 TGCAGTGCTAGAATGCCGCGGGGATTCACCGGGGAGCTGTTTTTT CSARMPRGFTGELFF
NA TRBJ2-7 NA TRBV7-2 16 TGTGCCAGCAGCCCCCGAGGGGAGGTGGCAACCTACGAGCAGTACTTC CASSPRGEVATYEQYF
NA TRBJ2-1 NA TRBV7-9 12 TGTGCCAGCACCGATCGGGGCAATGAGCAGTTCTTC CASTDRGNEQFF
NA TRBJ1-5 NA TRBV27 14 TGTGCCAGCCACCGTAGCGGCCCCAATCAGCCCCAGCATTTT CASHRSGPNQPQHF
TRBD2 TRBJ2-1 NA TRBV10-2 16 TGCGCCAGCTGCTGGACTAGCGGGGGTCCCCCCAGTGAGCAGTTCTTC CASCWTSGGPPSEQFF
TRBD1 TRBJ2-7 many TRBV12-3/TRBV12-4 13 TGTGCCAGCAGTCCGGGACAGGTTTACGAGCAGTACTTC CASSPGQVYEQYF
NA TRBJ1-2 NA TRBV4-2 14 TGTGCCAGCAGCCAAGATAAGTGGCTTTATGGCTACACCTTC CASSQDKWLYGYTF
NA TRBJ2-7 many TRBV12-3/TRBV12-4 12 TGTGCCAGCAGTTTCGGGAAGAACGAGCAGTACTTC CASSFGKNEQYF
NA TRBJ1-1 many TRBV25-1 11 TGTGCCAGCAGCCCCGGGGATGAAGCTTTCTTT CASSPGDEAFF
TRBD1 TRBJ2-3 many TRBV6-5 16 TGTGCCAGCAGTTCTTCTCCGGGACAGGGGGCAGATACGCAGTATTTT CASSSSPGQGADTQYF
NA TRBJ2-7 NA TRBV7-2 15 TGTGCCAGCAGCTCCGCCCCCTTTGTCGGGTACGAGCAGTACTTC CASSSAPFVGYEQYF